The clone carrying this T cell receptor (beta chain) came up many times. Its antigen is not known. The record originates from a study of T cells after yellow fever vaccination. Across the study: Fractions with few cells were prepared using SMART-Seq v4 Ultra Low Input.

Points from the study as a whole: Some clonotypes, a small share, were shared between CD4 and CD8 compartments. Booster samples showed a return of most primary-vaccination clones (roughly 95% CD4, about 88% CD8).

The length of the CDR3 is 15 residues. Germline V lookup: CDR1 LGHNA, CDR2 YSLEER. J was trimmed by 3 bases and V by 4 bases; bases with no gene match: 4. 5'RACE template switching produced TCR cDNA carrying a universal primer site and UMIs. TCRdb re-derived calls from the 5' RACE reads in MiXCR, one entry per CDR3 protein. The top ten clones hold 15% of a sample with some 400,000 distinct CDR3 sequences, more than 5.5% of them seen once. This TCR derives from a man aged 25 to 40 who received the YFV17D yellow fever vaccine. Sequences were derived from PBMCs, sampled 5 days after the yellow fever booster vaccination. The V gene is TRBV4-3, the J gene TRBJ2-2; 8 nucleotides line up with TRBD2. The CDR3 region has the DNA TGCGCCAGCAGCCTTACTAGCGGCCACACCGGGGAGCTGTTTTTT. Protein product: CASSLTSGHTGELFF.